Each of the 15 T cell receptor beta chains below was sequenced from the same sample in a study of T cells in Graves' hyperthyroidism and ophthalmopathy. It was RNA transcripts that yielded the amplified TCR beta CDR3 regions. A set of HTBI primers served as the primers for a first-round RT-PCR of the TCR CDR3. One entry per CDR3 protein, called by TCRdb with MiXCR from the multiplex PCR reads. The sample shows about 250,000 distinct CDR3 sequences, around 20% of them seen only once. Material: blood. Receptors originate from a man under 40 with Graves' ophthalmopathy.

This clonotype was picked up many times. This chain uses TRBV18 with TRBJ2-7; TRBD2 agrees at 7 bases. Germline CDR1 and CDR2: KGHSH and LQKENI. The CDR3 is 12 residues long. Trimming removed 4 bases from V and 6 bases from J; junction bases left unmatched: 3. The CDR3 DNA is TGTGCCAGCTCACGGGACTACAGCGAGCAGTACTTC. This sequence encodes CASSRDYSEQYF.

This clonotype was counted only a few times. V gene TRBV2 combines with J gene TRBJ1-3, with D possibly matching TRBD1 (5 bases). V shed 2 bases and J shed 1 base, with 9 bases lying between them. Germline values: CDR1 SNHLY, CDR2 FYNNEI. The CDR3 is made up of 15 amino acids. This CDR3 reads CASSENGGSGNTIYF. CDR3 sequence (DNA): TGTGCCAGCAGTGAAAATGGGGGTTCTGGAAACACCATATATTTT.

The CDR3 is CASSWSGRLGYGYTF. CDR3 coding DNA: TGCGCCAGCAGCTGGAGTGGGAGGCTTGGCTATGGCTACACCTTC. The chain recombines TRBV5-1 with TRBJ1-2, with D uncertain. The germline V and J ends were trimmed by 3 bases and 4 bases, with 16 bases remaining between them. The CDR3 length is 15 residues. Germline assignment: CDR1 SGHRS and CDR2 YFSETQ.

This clonotype was recorded only once. This chain uses TRBV12-3 or TRBV12-4 with TRBJ2-7, with 9 bases aligning to TRBD2. V trimming: 5 bases; J trimming: 4 bases; junction bases outside the gene matches: 6. This CDR3 spans 14 amino acids. The CDR3 DNA follows: TGTGCCAGCAGTGTGACTAGCGGCGGGTACGAGCAGTACTTC. Translation: CASSVTSGGYEQYF.

This chain links TRBV27 with TRBJ1-1, with D possibly TRBD1 on 5 matching bases. The length of the CDR3 is 14 residues. The V gene lost 7 bases and the J gene lost 3 bases, with 15 bases spanning the gap. CDR1 and CDR2 from the germline V gene are MNHEY and SMNVEV (reference sequence). The CDR3 DNA is TGTGCCAGCACCCCTAGAGGCAGGGACACTGAAGCTTTCTTT. Protein: CASTPRGRDTEAFF.

Ten or more counts support this clonotype. This chain connects TRBV6-1 to TRBJ2-5; 9 bases fit TRBD2. Germline V gene data show CDR1 as MNHNS and CDR2 as SASEGT. J was trimmed by 10 bases and V by 8 bases; bases with no gene match: 11. The CDR3 extends over 13 amino acids. The CDR3 DNA sequence: TGTGCCAGCGAATCTTTCAGCGGGAGGTACCAGTACTTC. It yields the protein CASESFSGRYQYF.

V is TRBV29-1 and J is TRBJ1-2; TRBD1 matches at 8 bases. CDR3 length: 15 residues. Looked up from germline, CDR1 is SQVTM and CDR2 is ANQGSEA. The ends lost 3 bases at V and 8 bases at J; junction bases unmatched: 14. This chain's CDR3 is CSVESTGALPRGYTF. In DNA form, the CDR3 reads TGCAGCGTTGAGTCGACAGGGGCCTTGCCTAGGGGCTACACCTTC.

The V and J genes are TRBV20-1 and TRBJ2-7; 7 bases are a match to TRBD1. The CDR3 has 14 residues. The V and J ends lost 6 bases and 2 bases, in that order; junction bases with no gene match: 10. CDR1 is DFQATT and CDR2 is SNEGSKA in the germline V gene (reference sequence). CDR3 in DNA: TGCAGTGCCACTCGGGACAGTGAAACCTACGAGCAGTACTTC. It codes for CSATRDSETYEQYF.

The table lists this clonotype with many counts. The chain joins TRBV5-1 to TRBJ2-1; D gene ambiguous. The CDR3 sequence is 13 residues long. The germline V gene encodes CDR1 SGHRS and CDR2 YFSETQ. V lost 4 bases, J lost 8 bases, and 13 bases lay in between. The CDR3 region has the DNA TGCGCCAGCAGCCACGGACGGTTGGATGAGCAGTTCTTC. Its protein is CASSHGRLDEQFF.

In this sample, this clonotype turned up many times. V usage is TRBV28 and J usage is TRBJ2-7; D might be TRBD1 (5 bases). Trimming cost V 7 bases and J 4 bases, with 8 bases left between them. Germline V CDR1 and CDR2: MDHEN, SYDVKM. The CDR3 has 11 amino acids. The CDR3 nucleotides read TGTGCCAGCAATGACAGTTACGAGCAGTACTTC. It translates to CASNDSYEQYF.

This clonotype has at least ten counts. The rearrangement links TRBV10-3 to TRBJ2-3, with 8 bases matching TRBD2. This CDR3 region has 14 residues. The germline CDR1 and CDR2 sequences are ENHRY and SYGVKD. J gave up 0 bases and V 6 bases, and 2 bases lay outside the gene matches. The CDR3 is CAIRASGSTDTQYF. The CDR3 nucleotides are TGTGCCATCAGAGCTAGCGGGAGCACAGATACGCAGTATTTT.

This clonotype was detected only a few times. The chain recombines TRBV2 with TRBJ1-6; D remains unclear. The CDR3 spans 14 residues. The germline V gene encodes CDR1 SNHLY and CDR2 FYNNEI. V lost 1 base and J 9 bases, leaving 10 bases between the germline ends. The CDR3 DNA reads TGTGCCAGCAGTGAAGAGAAGAGTGGTTCACCCCTCCACTTT. This codes for CASSEEKSGSPLHF.

This clonotype was seen a handful of times. The V call is TRBV20-1, the J call TRBJ1-2; no reliable D call. The germline V gene has CDR1 DFQATT and CDR2 SNEGSKA (reference sequence). The CDR3 extends over 13 amino acids. Trimming shortened V by 3 bases and J by 3 bases, and 11 bases separated the two germline ends. The CDR3 loop is CSASPRTYYGYTF. Here the CDR3 DNA reads TGCAGTGCTAGCCCCAGGACTTACTATGGCTACACCTTC.

The rearrangement uses TRBV5-1 and TRBJ2-1, with D hard to call. The V end lost 0 bases, the J end lost 6 bases, and 10 bases lay between the germline ends. CDR3 length equals 14 residues. CDR1 is SGHRS and CDR2 is YFSETQ in the germline V gene. This chain's CDR3 is CASSLGTFSNEQFF. DNA for the CDR3: TGCGCCAGCAGCTTGGGCACCTTTTCCAATGAGCAGTTCTTC. The variable domain in full, completed from reference TRBV5-1 and TRBJ2-1, reads KAGVTQTPRYLIKTRGQQVTLSCSPISGHRSVSWYQQTPGQGLQFLFEYFSETQRNKGNFPGRFSGRQFSNSRSEMNVSTLELGDSALYLCASSLGTFSNEQFFGPGTRLTVL.

The rearrangement joins TRBV18 to TRBJ1-1; D is undetermined. V was clipped by 5 bases and J by 0 bases, with 7 bases between them. The CDR3 is made up of 13 amino acids. Germline CDR1 reads KGHSH; CDR2 reads LQKENI. CDR3 region: CASSTDMNTEAFF. The CDR3 DNA follows: TGTGCCAGCTCAACAGATATGAACACTGAAGCTTTCTTT.